A single sample gave rise to the 10 T cell receptor beta chains below, sequenced in a study of molecular identifiers for immune sequencing clone quantification. Via MiXCR, TCRdb re-called the PCR reads, giving one row per CDR3 protein. The sample consists of a few hundred thousand distinct CDR3 sequences, about a quarter of them appearing once. The sample was naive CD8+ T cells from blood, with Jurkat cell RNA spiked in. Subset specified: FACS-sorted CD8+CD4-CCR7+CD45RA+ naive T cells. The source of these receptors is a human donor in good health. Some libraries in this study had Jurkat cell RNA spiked in.

The chain uses TRBV28 and TRBJ1-6; weak D call: TRBD1 (6 bases). CDR3 length: 17 residues. Germline-derived CDR1 and CDR2 are MDHEN and SYDVKM. V lost 1 base to trimming and J lost 4 bases, with 14 bases between them. The CDR3 is CASSLYREPSYNSPLHF. In DNA, the CDR3 is TGTGCCAGCAGTTTATACAGGGAGCCATCATATAATTCACCCCTCCACTTT.

Notes on this clonotype: This could be a read error, since a much larger clone is one nucleotide away. This chain connects TRBV2 to TRBJ2-6; the D gene could be TRBD1 or TRBD2 (5 bases each). CDR1 and CDR2 from the germline V gene are SNHLY and FYNNEI. This CDR3 spans 14 amino acids. The CDR3 is CASSPSSGANALTF. In DNA, the CDR3 is TGTGCCAGCAGTCCTAGCTCTGGGGCCAACGCCCTGACTTTC. The variable domain in full, completed from reference TRBV2 and TRBJ2-6, reads EPEVTQTPSHQVTQMGQEVILRCVPISNHLYFYWYRQILGQKVEFLVSFYNNEISEKSEIFDDQFSVERPDGSNFTLKIRSTKLEDSAMYFCASSPSSGANALTFGAGSRLTVL.

The rearrangement joins TRBV13 to TRBJ2-7; D is unresolved. V lost 5 bases to trimming and J lost 0 bases, with 14 bases between them. Germline CDR1 is PRHDT and CDR2 is FYEKMQ (reference sequence). CDR3 size: 15 residues. This chain's CDR3 is CASSIAISSSYEQYF. CDR3 in DNA: TGTGCCAGCAGCATTGCTATATCTAGCTCCTACGAGCAGTACTTC.

This clonotype was observed once. Given a much more abundant clone one base away, this may be a read error. J is TRBJ2-7 and V is TRBV6-2 or TRBV6-3; tentative D call: TRBD2 (5 bases). The CDR3 loop spans 13 amino acids. V lost 7 bases and J lost 5, with 15 bases in between. CDR1 is MNHEY, CDR2 SVGEGT, per germline. The CDR3 reads CASIRSRVDEQYF. In DNA form, the CDR3 reads TGTGCCAGCATAAGGTCGAGGGTTGACGAGCAGTACTTC.

Comments on this clonotype: Just one base apart from a much larger clone, this may be a read error. The chain joins TRBV7-9 to TRBJ2-5; 7 nucleotides align to TRBD2. The CDR3 has 14 amino acids. From germline, CDR1 is SEHNR and CDR2 FQNEAQ (reference sequence). The CDR3: CASSPGGFQEPQYF. The CDR3 DNA sequence: TGTGCCAGCAGCCCCGGGGGGTTCCAAGAGCCCCAGTACTTC. The full variable domain, completed using reference TRBV7-9 and TRBJ2-5, is DTGVSQNPRHKITKRGQNVTFRCDPISEHNRLYWYRQTLGQGPEFLTYFQNEAQLEKSRLLSDRFSAERPKGSFSTLEIQRTEQGDSAMYLCASSPGGFQEPQYFGPGTRLLVL.

The chain recombines TRBV4-3 with TRBJ1-6; no firm D call. The CDR3 contains 16 residues. Germline V lookup: CDR1 LGHNA, CDR2 YSLEER. The V end lost 1 base, the J end lost 9 bases, and 16 bases lay between the germline ends. The CDR3 sequence is CASSQVRTGIGSPLHF. CDR3 DNA sequence: TGCGCCAGCAGCCAAGTGAGGACCGGGATTGGTTCACCCCTCCACTTT.

The chain couples TRBV2 to TRBJ2-5; 7 nucleotides agree with TRBD2. Per the germline V gene, CDR1 is SNHLY and CDR2 is FYNNEI. The CDR3 extends over 15 amino acids. V was clipped by 2 bases and J by 3 bases; unmatched bases: 6. For the CDR3, the DNA is TGTGCCAGCAGTGAAAACCGGGACTATGAAGAGACCCAGTACTTC. Translation: CASSENRDYEETQYF.

This clonotype came up a few times. The V and J genes are TRBV3-1 and TRBJ1-2; D may be TRBD1 (6 bases). V lost 2 bases to trimming and J lost 5 bases, with 15 bases between them. CDR3 length: 15 residues. Germline V lookup: CDR1 LGHDT, CDR2 YNNKEL (reference sequence). CDR3 residues: CASSQTGQPNYGYTF. DNA for the CDR3: TGTGCCAGCAGCCAAACCGGACAGCCAAATTATGGCTACACCTTC. Looking up the rest from reference TRBV3-1 and TRBJ1-2 gives the full variable domain: DTAVSQTPKYLVTQMGNDKSIKCEQNLGHDTMYWYKQDSKKFLKIMFSYNNKELIINETVPNRFSPKSPDKAHLNLHINSLELGDSAVYFCASSQTGQPNYGYTFGSGTRLTVV.

The V gene is TRBV27, the J gene TRBJ2-7; 7 bases fit TRBD2. The CDR3 spans 16 residues. Germline CDR1 and CDR2: MNHEY and SMNVEV (reference sequence). J was trimmed by 2 bases and V by 5 bases; bases with no gene match: 12. The CDR3: CASSLLGVAGAYEQYF. CDR3 in DNA: TGTGCCAGCAGTCTCCTCGGGGTAGCGGGCGCCTACGAGCAGTACTTC.

This clonotype has just a few counts. The gene calls are TRBV5-4 and TRBJ2-7; tentatively, D is TRBD2 (7 bases). CDR1 SGHNT and CDR2 YYREEE come from the germline V gene (reference sequence). The CDR3 runs 14 residues. V lost 1 base, J lost 5 bases, and 13 bases lay in between. The CDR3 loop reads CASSLLGGGNEQYF. The CDR3 DNA reads TGTGCCAGCAGCTTGTTGGGGGGGGGCAACGAGCAGTACTTC.